This T cell receptor (beta chain) was recorded in a study of patients and donors after allogeneic stem cell transplantation. TCRdb re-called the RT-PCR reads with MiXCR, one entry per CDR3 protein. The sample carries over 350,000 distinct CDR3 sequences, around 15% recorded once. The CDR3 runs 17 residues. Germline CDR1 and CDR2: ENHRY and SYGVKD. V was cut by 0 bases and J by 0 bases, with 9 bases left in between. This chain connects TRBV10-3 to TRBJ2-6; D not resolved. The receptor was isolated from a human donor who was either an allogeneic HSCT recipient or a stem cell or donor lymphocyte infusion donor (not recorded which). It is not recorded whose cells these are; they may come from a transplant donor. The sequenced material came from blood, either unsorted or a sorted T cell fraction (not recorded which). The CDR3 DNA reads TGTGCCATCAGTGAGTCGATGCAGAGCTCTGGGGCCAACGTCCTGACTTTC. It is translated as CAISESMQSSGANVLTF.